Below, 9 T cell receptor beta chains from the same sample are listed, as sequenced in a study of shared clonotypes between healthy human individuals. Some clones are missing from TCRdb's copy, which holds only in-frame ones; the method was immunoSEQ multiplex PCR. The sample lists over a million clones, around 82% seen once, with 0.55% to 0.7% in the top ten. The material sequenced was memory CD4+ T cells from PBMCs. Regarding subset: CD45RA-negative fraction. These receptors were taken from a man younger than 35 in good health. Some clones in this sample may be carry-over from other donors' samples.

The chain recombines TRBV6-6 with TRBJ2-1; D is tentatively TRBD1 or TRBD2 (5 bases each). The germline V and J ends were trimmed by 5 bases and 1 base, with 15 bases remaining between them. The CDR3 has 16 amino acids. Germline V gene data show CDR1 as MNHNY and CDR2 as SVGAGI (reference sequence). The CDR3 here is CASSPSRGGSYNEQFF. CDR3 coding DNA: TGTGCCAGCAGTCCCTCCCGGGGCGGGTCCTACAATGAGCAGTTCTTC.

This clone was picked up one time. The chain carries TRBV5-4 and TRBJ2-3; perhaps D is TRBD1 or TRBD2 (5 bases each). Germline CDR1 SGHNT, CDR2 YYREEE (reference sequence). Deletions cut 1 base from V and 5 bases from J, with 14 bases between. The CDR3 consists of 15 residues. As DNA, the CDR3 is TGTGCCAGCAGCTTGTCTGGGGGTCTGGGAGATACGCAGTATTTT. Translation gives CASSLSGGLGDTQYF.

Remarks on this clone: Other nucleotide sequences in the sample specify the same CDR3. The J gene is TRBJ2-5, the V gene TRBV4-3; D gene unclear. The J call may be wrong; the DNA end is better matched by TRBJ2-7. The CDR3 sequence is 15 residues long. The germline gives CDR1 LGHNA, CDR2 YSLEER. The CDR3 loop is CASSQGATKTYEQYF. The CDR3 DNA sequence: TGCGCCAGCAGCCAAGGGGCAACGAAGACCTACGAGCAGTACTTC.

CDR3 sequence: CASSVQGVGNQPQHF. The CDR3 bases are TGTGCCAGCAGTGTCCAGGGAGTAGGCAATCAGCCCCAGCATTTT. V is TRBV28 and J is TRBJ1-5; D may be TRBD1 (5 bases). V was clipped by 5 bases and J by 2 bases, with 13 bases between them. The CDR3 spans 15 residues. Germline CDR1 is MDHEN and CDR2 is SYDVKM.

The chain is built from TRBV18 and TRBJ1-5; TRBD1 aligns across 7 bases. V lost 6 bases, J lost 11 bases, and 13 bases stayed unmatched. Per the germline V gene, CDR1 is KGHSH and CDR2 is LQKENI. CDR3 length equals 14 residues. CDR3 protein: CASSGTAGFLAQHF. The CDR3 nucleotides are TGTGCCAGCTCTGGGACAGCCGGATTTTTAGCCCAGCATTTT.

This clone was detected only once. The V call is TRBV18, the J call TRBJ2-1; TRBD1 matches 7 bases. This CDR3 contains 16 residues. Germline CDR1 reads KGHSH; CDR2 reads LQKENI. The trim removed 6 bases at V and 4 bases at J, leaving 12 bases unmatched. The CDR3 is CASSPTTGMLYNEQFF. DNA for the CDR3: TGTGCCAGCTCCCCTACGACAGGGATGTTGTACAATGAGCAGTTCTTC. The variable domain in full, completed from reference TRBV18 and TRBJ2-1, reads NAGVMQNPRHLVRRRGQEARLRCSPMKGHSHVYWYRQLPEEGLKFMVYLQKENIIDESGMPKERFSAEFPKEGPSILRIQQVVRGDSAAYFCASSPTTGMLYNEQFFGPGTRLTVL.

V is TRBV5-1 and J is TRBJ2-7, with 8 positions matching TRBD1. Germline trimming cut 4 bases from V and 6 bases from J; bases unmatched to any gene: 9. CDR1 and CDR2 from the germline V gene are SGHRS and YFSETQ. The CDR3 is 14 residues long. This chain's CDR3 is CASSQQGVSGEQYF. The CDR3 bases are TGCGCCAGCAGCCAACAGGGGGTATCGGGCGAGCAGTACTTC. Full variable domain (remainder filled in from reference TRBV5-1 and TRBJ2-7): KAGVTQTPRYLIKTRGQQVTLSCSPISGHRSVSWYQQTPGQGLQFLFEYFSETQRNKGNFPGRFSGRQFSNSRSEMNVSTLELGDSALYLCASSQQGVSGEQYFGPGTRLTVT.

V gene TRBV29-1 combines with J gene TRBJ2-1, with D possibly called TRBD1 or TRBD2 (5 bases each). Germline lookup yields CDR1 SQVTM and CDR2 ANQGSEA. The CDR3 covers 13 residues. V was trimmed by 7 bases and J by 7 bases, leaving 17 bases between them. The CDR3 DNA sequence: TGCAGCGGAAACCGGGACGGGATAAATGAGCAGTTCTTC. This translates into CSGNRDGINEQFF.

The rearrangement links TRBV9 to TRBJ1-2; possible D gene TRBD1, 6 bases. CDR3 size: 13 residues. V was clipped by 7 bases and J by 5 bases, with 15 bases between them. Germline V gives CDR1 SGDLS, CDR2 YYNGEE. The CDR3 reads CASWGRTGYGYTF. The CDR3, as DNA: TGTGCCAGCTGGGGCCGAACAGGGTATGGCTACACCTTC.